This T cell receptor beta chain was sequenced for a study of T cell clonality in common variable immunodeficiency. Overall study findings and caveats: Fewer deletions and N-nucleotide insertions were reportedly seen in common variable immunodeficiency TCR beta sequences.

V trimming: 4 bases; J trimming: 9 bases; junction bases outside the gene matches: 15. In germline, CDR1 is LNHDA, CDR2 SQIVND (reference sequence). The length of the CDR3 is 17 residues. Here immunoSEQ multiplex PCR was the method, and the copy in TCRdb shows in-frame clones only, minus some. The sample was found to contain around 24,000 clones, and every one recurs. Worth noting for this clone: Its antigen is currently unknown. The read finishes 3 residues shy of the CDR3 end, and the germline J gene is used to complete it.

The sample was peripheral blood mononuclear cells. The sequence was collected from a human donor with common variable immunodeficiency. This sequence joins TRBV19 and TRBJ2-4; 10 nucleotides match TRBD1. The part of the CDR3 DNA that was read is TGTGCCAGTAGTAATCGGCCGGGACAGGGGCCGCTTAGCATT. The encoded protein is CASSNRPGQGPLSI. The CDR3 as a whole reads CASSNRPGQGPLSIQYF. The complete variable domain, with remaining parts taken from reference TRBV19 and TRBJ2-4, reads DGGITQSPKYLFRKEGQNVTLSCEQNLNHDAMYWYRQDPGQGLRLIYYSQIVNDFQKGDIAEGYSVSREKKESFPLTVTSAQKNPTAFYLCASSNRPGQGPLSIQYFGAGTRLSVL.